One and the same sample provided the 28 T cell receptor beta chains below, sequenced in a study of T cell responses to AZD1222 COVID-19 vaccine (dated by TCRdb to 2020 to 2022). Sample time point, as interpreted from the label and publication: baseline before first vaccination. The library was made by the immunoSEQ multiplex PCR assay. The table was pulled from immuneACCESS by TCRdb, which kept in-frame rearrangements only. Such tables lose some clones; where checked, under half of the loss comes from unresolved V genes, and the rest has no known cause. Counted in this sample were 90,000 to 130,000 clones; about 80% of them appeared once. The ten largest clonotypes hold roughly 9% of the sample. The sequenced sample was peripheral blood, obtained on day 0 of AZD1222 vaccination. Receptors originate from an adult in good health.

The V call is TRBV7-2, the J call TRBJ1-5; D not resolved. Germline assignment: CDR1 SGHTA and CDR2 FQGNSA. CDR3 length: 13 amino acids. With 5 bases removed from V and 10 bases from J, the gap between germline ends came to 15 bases. Written as DNA, the CDR3 is TGTGCCAGCAGCGCCGAGCACCGGAGACCCCAGCATTTT. Its protein is CASSAEHRRPQHF.

The rearrangement joins TRBV27 to TRBJ1-3, with unresolved D. In germline, CDR1 is MNHEY, CDR2 SMNVEV (reference sequence). The CDR3 has 16 amino acids. V was trimmed by 7 bases and J by 0 bases, leaving 16 bases between them. In DNA form, the CDR3 reads TGTGCCAGCACCCCGCAGGTCCGAAACTCTGGAAACACCATATATTTT. Translation: CASTPQVRNSGNTIYF.

The chain has TRBV19 and TRBJ1-4; maybe TRBD1 (6 bases). This CDR3 is 14 amino acids long. The V end lost 2 bases, the J end lost 8 bases, and 12 bases lay between the germline ends. Germline V gives CDR1 LNHDA, CDR2 SQIVND (reference sequence). The CDR3 loop reads CASSIWGAQEKLFF. As DNA, the CDR3 is TGTGCCAGTAGTATATGGGGGGCGCAAGAAAAACTGTTTTTT.

V is TRBV9 and J is TRBJ2-1; D unresolved. This CDR3 has 13 amino acids. V was pared by 2 bases and J by 5 bases, with 8 bases between. Germline V lookup: CDR1 SGDLS, CDR2 YYNGEE. The CDR3, as DNA: TGTGCCAGCAGCGTCGGTAGAAACAATGAGCAGTTCTTC. Protein product: CASSVGRNNEQFF.

The chain employs TRBV19 and TRBJ1-1; 8 bases are a match to TRBD1. V gave up 10 bases and J gave up 1 base; unmatched junction bases: 8. The CDR3 is made up of 14 amino acids. CDR1 is LNHDA, CDR2 SQIVND, per germline (reference sequence). Here the CDR3 reads CATFGQGENTEAFF. The CDR3 DNA follows: TGTGCCACATTTGGACAGGGCGAGAACACTGAAGCTTTCTTT.

The genes are TRBV3-1 (or the pseudogene TRBV3-2) and TRBJ1-2; D is undetermined. CDR1 and CDR2 (germline): LGHDT, YNNKEL (reference sequence). CDR3 length: 15 residues. V was trimmed by 1 base and J by 0 bases, leaving 9 bases between them. This chain's CDR3 is CASSQGPTANYGYTF. CDR3 bases: TGTGCCAGCAGCCAAGGCCCAACCGCTAACTATGGCTACACCTTC.

The V call is TRBV19, the J call TRBJ2-5, with TRBD1 identical over 7 bases. The ends lost 9 bases at V and 4 bases at J; junction bases unmatched: 8. The CDR3 runs to 13 residues. Germline V gives CDR1 LNHDA, CDR2 SQIVND (reference sequence). The CDR3 is CASGTDLPETQYF. CDR3 bases: TGTGCCAGCGGGACAGATTTACCAGAGACCCAGTACTTC.

The chain recombines TRBV5-5 with TRBJ1-1, with unresolved D. The CDR3 totals 15 residues. From germline, CDR1 is SGHKS and CDR2 YYEKEE (reference sequence). V was cut by 4 bases and J by 0 bases, with 13 bases left in between. The CDR3, as DNA: TGTGCCAGCAGCCAACAGAGACGGGTGAACACTGAAGCTTTCTTT. Translated: CASSQQRRVNTEAFF.

The J gene is TRBJ1-4, the V gene TRBV7-9, with 9 bases identical to TRBD1. Germline CDR1 SEHNR, CDR2 FQNEAQ (reference sequence). This CDR3 has 14 residues. The V and J ends lost 3 bases and 8 bases, in that order; junction bases with no gene match: 4. The CDR3 DNA sequence: TGTGCCAGCAGCTTGACAGGGGGTGACGAAAAACTGTTTTTT. It specifies CASSLTGGDEKLFF.

In this sample, this clone turned up once. The chain recombines TRBV6-4 with TRBJ1-1; D is ambiguous. The CDR3 is made up of 11 amino acids. CDR1 and CDR2 from the germline V gene are MRHNA and SNTAGT. V lost 6 bases and J lost 5, with 7 bases in between. The CDR3 DNA sequence: TGTGCCAGCAGAAGCGGGACTGAAGCTTTCTTT. This encodes CASRSGTEAFF.

The gene calls are TRBV6-6 and TRBJ1-4; TRBD1 aligns across 8 bases. In germline, CDR1 is MNHNY, CDR2 SVGAGI (reference sequence). V shed 5 bases, J shed 7 bases, and the junction held 6 bases outside the gene matches. The CDR3 spans 14 residues. The CDR3 DNA sequence: TGTGCCAGCAGTAATGGACAGGGAATTGAAAAACTGTTTTTT. Translating gives CASSNGQGIEKLFF.

The rearrangement links TRBV2 to TRBJ1-2; D not certain. The V gene lost 6 bases and the J gene lost 3 bases, with 8 bases spanning the gap. Per germline, CDR1 SNHLY and CDR2 FYNNEI. This CDR3 region has 12 residues. In DNA form, the CDR3 reads TGTGCCAGCAGAGGAGCCTACTATGGCTACACCTTC. As protein: CASRGAYYGYTF.

This clone is a singleton in its sample. The chain uses TRBV7-2 and TRBJ1-2, with TRBD1 identical over 7 bases. CDR3 length equals 15 residues. V dropped 4 bases and J dropped 6; count of bases not matched to a gene: 11. Germline loops: CDR1 SGHTA, CDR2 FQGNSA. CDR3 nucleotide sequence: TGTGCCAGCAGCTCACTTGATGAAGGGGGCCATGGCTACACCTTC. Amino acid sequence: CASSSLDEGGHGYTF.

CDR3 nucleotide sequence: TGCGCCAGCAGCTTGGACCCCTTAGGTGAGCAGTTCTTC. Encoded protein: CASSLDPLGEQFF. The chain combines TRBV5-1 with TRBJ2-1; D unresolved. Germline loops: CDR1 SGHRS, CDR2 YFSETQ. The CDR3 is 13 residues long. The V and J ends lost 0 bases and 9 bases respectively, with 10 bases between them.

The chain carries TRBV27 and TRBJ1-2; D is possibly TRBD1 (6 bases). Trimming removed 5 bases from V and 8 bases from J, with 12 bases in between. Germline CDR1 and CDR2: MNHEY and SMNVEV (reference sequence). This CDR3 contains 12 residues. The CDR3 region has the DNA TGTGCCAGCAGTATGACAGGTCAGGGCTACACCTTC. Encoded protein: CASSMTGQGYTF.

This chain links TRBV28 with TRBJ2-2; no clear D gene. CDR1 and CDR2 (germline): MDHEN, SYDVKM. CDR3 length equals 12 residues. Trimming shortened V by 7 bases and J by 2 bases, and 5 bases separated the two germline ends. Here the CDR3 reads CASIGNTGELFF. The DNA for the CDR3 is TGTGCCAGCATTGGAAACACCGGGGAGCTGTTTTTT.

As concerns this clone: The junction does not match germline at one end; this may be a read error. The J gene is TRBJ1-1, the V gene TRBV4-2, with a tentative D call TRBD1 (5 bases). The CDR3 has 13 residues. CDR1 is LGHNA and CDR2 is YNFKEQ in the germline V gene. CDR3 amino acids: CASSQGRDSVWGF. In DNA, the CDR3 is TGTGCCAGCAGCCAAGGTCGGGATTCCGTTTGGGGGTTT.

The V gene is TRBV9, the J gene TRBJ2-5; D may be TRBD1 or TRBD2 (6 bases each). The CDR3 length is 15 residues. Germline assignment: CDR1 SGDLS and CDR2 YYNGEE. V was pared by 4 bases and J by 5 bases, with 18 bases between. CDR3 loop: CASSPGGGGRETQYF. CDR3 nucleotides: TGTGCCAGCAGCCCCGGAGGAGGGGGACGGGAGACCCAGTACTTC. Full variable domain (missing parts from reference TRBV9 and TRBJ2-5): DSGVTQTPKHLITATGQRVTLRCSPRSGDLSVYWYQQSLDQGLQFLIQYYNGEERAKGNILERFSAQQFPDLHSELNLSSLELGDSALYFCASSPGGGGRETQYFGPGTRLLVL.

The gene calls are TRBV6-2 or TRBV6-3 and TRBJ2-7; D may be TRBD2 (6 bases). This CDR3 has 15 residues. Trimming pared 0 bases from V and 5 bases from J, leaving 14 bases between. The germline V gene has CDR1 MNHEY and CDR2 SVGEGT. DNA for the CDR3: TGTGCCAGCAGTTACTCGAGGAGGGGTCGTAACGAGCAGTACTTC. Protein: CASSYSRRGRNEQYF.

This clone was counted a few times. This chain connects TRBV4-3 to TRBJ2-2; D is ambiguous. V shed 0 bases and J shed 8 bases, with 4 bases lying between them. The CDR3 consists of 12 residues. Germline CDR1 is LGHNA and CDR2 is YSLEER. The CDR3 DNA is TGCGCCAGCAGCCAAGATATGGGGGAGCTGTTTTTT. Protein sequence: CASSQDMGELFF.

CDR3 coding DNA: TGTGCCAGCAGCCAAGGGGTCACCGGGACAGCCCGAAGAGGGGGCTACACCTTC. It yields the protein CASSQGVTGTARRGGYTF. The V call is TRBV14, the J call TRBJ1-2; 7 bases are shared with TRBD1. V lost 1 base, J lost 8 bases, and 19 bases stayed unmatched. CDR1 is SGHDN, CDR2 FVKESK, per germline. The CDR3 length is 18 residues.

This clone has just a few counts. The same CDR3 also results from other DNA sequences found in this sample. The chain has TRBV7-2 and TRBJ1-5; D possibly corresponds to TRBD1 (5 bases). Deletions cut 1 base from V and 5 bases from J, with 6 bases between. The CDR3 length is 13 residues. CDR1 and CDR2 from the germline V gene are SGHTA and FQGNSA. The CDR3 loop is CASSLVRDQPQHF. In nucleotides, the CDR3 is TGTGCCAGCAGCTTAGTCAGGGATCAGCCCCAGCATTTT.

The CDR3 bases are TGTGCCAGCAGCTTCGCGCGGGGGGTATTGGAGCAGTACTTC. Protein product: CASSFARGVLEQYF. The chain uses TRBV7-2 and TRBJ2-7; 8 nucleotides line up with TRBD2. Germline V gene sequence: CDR1 SGHTA, CDR2 FQGNSA. CDR3 length: 14 amino acids. V shed 3 bases and J 7 bases; nucleotides not matched to a gene: 8.

The chain joins TRBV11-1 to TRBJ2-1, with D possibly being TRBD1 (5 bases). Germline V gene data show CDR1 as SGHAT and CDR2 as FQDESV (reference sequence). Trimming removed 5 bases at V and 6 bases at J, with 14 bases between. The CDR3 is 14 residues long. This CDR3 reads CASSRTSLGNEQFF. The CDR3 DNA sequence: TGTGCCAGCAGCCGGACATCGCTAGGCAATGAGCAGTTCTTC.

This clone came up once. The J gene is TRBJ2-5, the V gene TRBV7-9; D is unresolved. Germline CDR1 reads SEHNR; CDR2 reads FQNEAQ (reference sequence). The V and J ends lost 3 bases and 5 bases respectively, with 4 bases between them. The CDR3 consists of 11 residues. The CDR3 region has the DNA TGTGCCAGCAGCTTCATGGAGACCCAGTACTTC. It codes for CASSFMETQYF. Supplemented by reference TRBV7-9 and TRBJ2-5, the full variable domain reads DTGVSQNPRHKITKRGQNVTFRCDPISEHNRLYWYRQTLGQGPEFLTYFQNEAQLEKSRLLSDRFSAERPKGSFSTLEIQRTEQGDSAMYLCASSFMETQYFGPGTRLLVL.

This chain uses TRBV2 with TRBJ2-2; possibly TRBD2 for D (6 bases). The CDR3 is made up of 14 amino acids. The V gene lost 2 bases and the J gene lost 4 bases, with 8 bases spanning the gap. CDR1 is SNHLY, CDR2 FYNNEI, per germline. The CDR3 protein is CASSERGSTGELFF. In DNA form, the CDR3 reads TGTGCCAGCAGTGAACGGGGGAGCACCGGGGAGCTGTTTTTT. Variable domain in full (rest from reference TRBV2 and TRBJ2-2): EPEVTQTPSHQVTQMGQEVILRCVPISNHLYFYWYRQILGQKVEFLVSFYNNEISEKSEIFDDQFSVERPDGSNFTLKIRSTKLEDSAMYFCASSERGSTGELFFGEGSRLTVL.

This rearrangement joins TRBV9 to TRBJ2-1, with 8 bases lining up with TRBD2. V was pared by 4 bases and J by 9 bases, with 12 bases of the junction left unmatched. The CDR3 is 15 amino acids. CDR1 is SGDLS, CDR2 YYNGEE, per germline. CDR3 coding DNA: TGTGCCAGCAGCCCAGGAGCGGGAGAAGGGAGTGAGCAGTTCTTC. It specifies CASSPGAGEGSEQFF. The variable domain in full, with the rest retrieved from reference TRBV9 and TRBJ2-1, is DSGVTQTPKHLITATGQRVTLRCSPRSGDLSVYWYQQSLDQGLQFLIQYYNGEERAKGNILERFSAQQFPDLHSELNLSSLELGDSALYFCASSPGAGEGSEQFFGPGTRLTVL.

The chain recombines TRBV5-6 with TRBJ1-6; D not certain. CDR1 is SGHDT and CDR2 is YYEEEE in the germline V gene. With 6 bases removed from V and 6 bases from J, the gap between germline ends came to 13 bases. The CDR3 loop spans 14 amino acids. In DNA form, the CDR3 reads TGTGCCAGCACCCGAACAGCCCGTAATTCACCCCTCCACTTT. Its protein product is CASTRTARNSPLHF.